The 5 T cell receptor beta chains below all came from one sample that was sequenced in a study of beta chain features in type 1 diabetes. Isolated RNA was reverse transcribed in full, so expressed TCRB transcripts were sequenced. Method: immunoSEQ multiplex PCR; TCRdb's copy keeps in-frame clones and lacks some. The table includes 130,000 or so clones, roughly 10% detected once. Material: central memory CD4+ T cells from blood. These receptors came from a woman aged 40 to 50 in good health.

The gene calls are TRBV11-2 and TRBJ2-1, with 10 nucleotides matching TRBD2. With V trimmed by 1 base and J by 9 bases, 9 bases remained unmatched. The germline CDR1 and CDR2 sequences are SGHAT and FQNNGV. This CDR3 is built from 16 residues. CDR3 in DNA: TGTGCCAGCAGCTTAGGTAGCGGGGGGCACCAAGGTGAGCAGTTCTTC. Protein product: CASSLGSGGHQGEQFF.

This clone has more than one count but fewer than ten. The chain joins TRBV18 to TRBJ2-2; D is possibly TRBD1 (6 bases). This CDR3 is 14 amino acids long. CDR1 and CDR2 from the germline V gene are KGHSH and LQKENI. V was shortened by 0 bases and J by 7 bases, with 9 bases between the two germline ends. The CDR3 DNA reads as TGTGCCAGCTCACCACCGGACAGACTCGGGGAGCTGTTTTTT. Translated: CASSPPDRLGELFF.

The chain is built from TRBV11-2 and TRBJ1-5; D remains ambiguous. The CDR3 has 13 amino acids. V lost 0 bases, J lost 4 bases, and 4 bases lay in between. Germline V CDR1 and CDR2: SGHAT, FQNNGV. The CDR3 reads CASSLDSNQPQHF. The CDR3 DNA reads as TGTGCCAGCAGCTTAGACAGTAATCAGCCCCAGCATTTT.

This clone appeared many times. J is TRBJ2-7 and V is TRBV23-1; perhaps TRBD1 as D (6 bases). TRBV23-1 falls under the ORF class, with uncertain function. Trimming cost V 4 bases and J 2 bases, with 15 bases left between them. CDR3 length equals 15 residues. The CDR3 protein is CASSPGQRTTYEQYF. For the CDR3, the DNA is TGCGCCAGCAGTCCAGGACAGAGAACTACCTACGAGCAGTACTTC.

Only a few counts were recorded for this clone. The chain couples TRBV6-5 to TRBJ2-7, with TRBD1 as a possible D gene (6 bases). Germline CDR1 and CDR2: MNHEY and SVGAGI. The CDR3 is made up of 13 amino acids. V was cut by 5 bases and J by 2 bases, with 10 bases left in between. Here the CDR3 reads CASSLDSTYEQYF. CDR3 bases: TGTGCCAGCAGTCTGGACAGTACCTACGAGCAGTACTTC.